This T cell receptor (beta chain) was observed in a study of blood T cell repertoires in COVID-19. In the source study's methods: Counts of nucleated cells, estimated from reference gene primer amplification, were obtained. The protocol was immunoSEQ multiplex PCR, while the TCRdb copy is restricted to in-frame clones and leaves out a portion. V, J and clone size were drawn from that table, and D and trimming were deduced from the DNA. The sample lists about 260,000 clones; about 86% were seen once. The CDR3 is made up of 16 amino acids. From germline, CDR1 is LGHDT and CDR2 YNNKEL (reference sequence). The junction had 8 bases not matched to a gene; V was cut back by 0 bases and J by 4 bases.

This TCR was sampled from a man younger than 45 with active or convalescent COVID-19. This rearrangement joins TRBV3-1 (or the pseudogene TRBV3-2) to TRBJ1-2, with 7 bases fitting TRBD1. The sequencing sample was made of peripheral blood. The CDR3 nucleotides read TGTGCCAGCAGCCAAGACCCTAACAGGGGTGGCTATGGCTACACCTTC. Amino acid sequence: CASSQDPNRGGYGYTF.